What follows describes a single TCR beta chain. The same CDR3 arises from other DNA sequences in this sample as well. The sample belongs to a study of shared clonotypes between healthy human individuals. Germline V CDR1 and CDR2: LNHNV, YYDKDF (reference sequence). This CDR3 comprises 16 residues. Trimming at V came to 1 base and at J to 1 base, leaving 6 bases not matched to a gene. Sequencing was performed with immunoSEQ multiplex PCR; in TCRdb, only in-frame clones are kept and a portion is missing. This sample carries some 1 million clones, 75% of them seen once, and the ten largest clones take about 1.5%.

V gene TRBV15 combines with J gene TRBJ2-5, with TRBD2 matching 7 bases. This clonotype originated in a man between 18 and 29 years old in good health. The sample comprised memory CD4+ T cells sorted from blood. The subset here: CD45RA-negative fraction. CDR3 amino acids: CATSRGSGRGQETQYF. CDR3 DNA sequence: TGTGCCACCAGCAGAGGATCGGGGAGGGGCCAAGAGACCCAGTACTTC.